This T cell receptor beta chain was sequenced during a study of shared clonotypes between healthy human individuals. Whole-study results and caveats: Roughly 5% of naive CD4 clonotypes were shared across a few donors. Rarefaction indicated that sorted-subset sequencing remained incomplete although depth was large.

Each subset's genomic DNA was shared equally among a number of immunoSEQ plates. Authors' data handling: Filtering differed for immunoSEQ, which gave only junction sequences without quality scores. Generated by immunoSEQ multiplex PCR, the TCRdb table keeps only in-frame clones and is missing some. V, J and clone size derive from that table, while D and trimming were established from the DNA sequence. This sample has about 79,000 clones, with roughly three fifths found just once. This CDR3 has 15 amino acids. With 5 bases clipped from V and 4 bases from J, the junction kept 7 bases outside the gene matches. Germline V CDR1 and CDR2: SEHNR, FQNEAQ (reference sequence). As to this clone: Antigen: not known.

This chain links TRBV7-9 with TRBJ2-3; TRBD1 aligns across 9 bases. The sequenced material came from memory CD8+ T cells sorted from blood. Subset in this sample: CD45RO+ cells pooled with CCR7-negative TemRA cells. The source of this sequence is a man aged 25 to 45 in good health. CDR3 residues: CASSPGQGGADTQYF. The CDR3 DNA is TGTGCCAGCAGCCCGGGACAGGGTGGAGCAGATACGCAGTATTTT.